Shown below are 19 T cell receptor beta chains from a single sample sequenced in a study of beta chain features in type 1 diabetes. Expressed TCRB transcripts were sequenced, since all the RNA that had been isolated was reverse transcribed. TCRdb's copy holds only in-frame clones and misses some; the assay was immunoSEQ multiplex PCR. The sample contains hundreds of thousands of clones, about 16% of which appear only once. Sample: naive CD4+ T cells from blood. The origin of the receptors is a man younger than 35 in good health.

This chain joins TRBV5-1 and TRBJ2-3; TRBD2 matches 9 bases. Trimming at V came to 5 bases and at J to 6 bases, leaving 7 bases not matched to a gene. From germline, CDR1 is SGHRS and CDR2 YFSETQ. This CDR3 comprises 14 residues. This chain's CDR3 is CASRAGLAGDTQYF. The CDR3 nucleotides are TGCGCCAGCAGGGCGGGACTAGCAGGTGATACGCAGTATTTT.

This clone came up a few times. This chain joins TRBV6-6 and TRBJ1-1; unclear D gene. This CDR3 is built from 13 residues. CDR1 MNHNY and CDR2 SVGAGI come from the germline V gene (reference sequence). Trimming cost V 8 bases and J 4 bases, with 14 bases left between them. CDR3 amino acids: CASGLRGSTEAFF. The CDR3 region has the DNA TGTGCCAGCGGACTTCGGGGTTCCACTGAAGCTTTCTTT.

This rearrangement joins TRBV9 to TRBJ2-7; 7 bases fit TRBD2. The germline CDR1 and CDR2 sequences are SGDLS and YYNGEE. V lost 3 bases to trimming and J lost 4 bases; unmatched junction nucleotides: 1. The CDR3 length is 12 residues. Here the CDR3 reads CASSGEGYEQYF. In nucleotides, the CDR3 is TGTGCCAGCAGCGGGGAGGGATACGAGCAGTACTTC.

Comments on this clone: Other DNA sequences in this specimen translate into the identical CDR3. The genes are TRBV5-6 and TRBJ2-5; D is uncertain. This CDR3 is 11 amino acids long. Trimming stripped 2 bases from V and 5 bases from J, with 4 bases between. Per the germline V gene, CDR1 is SGHDT and CDR2 is YYEEEE. The chain's CDR3 is CASSLRETQYF. CDR3 bases: TGTGCCAGCAGCTTACGTGAGACCCAGTACTTC.

This clone was seen a handful of times. The chain joins TRBV4-3 to TRBJ2-2; D might be TRBD2 (5 bases). The CDR3 has 16 amino acids. Germline CDR1 and CDR2: LGHNA and YSLEER. Trimming shortened V by 2 bases and J by 1 base, and 11 bases separated the two germline ends. CDR3 protein: CASSQFPGLNTGELFF. The CDR3, as DNA: TGCGCCAGCAGCCAATTTCCCGGACTGAACACCGGGGAGCTGTTTTTT.

CDR3 loop: CASSPEPGQLNQPQHF. CDR3 coding DNA: TGCGCCAGCAGTCCAGAGCCGGGGCAGCTCAATCAGCCCCAGCATTTT. V and J are TRBV23-1 and TRBJ1-5; TRBD1 might be the D (5 bases). TRBV23-1 is an open reading frame, and its role is uncertain. V was cut by 4 bases and J by 3 bases, with 16 bases left in between. There are 16 residues in the CDR3.

V and J are TRBV19 and TRBJ1-1; D gene ambiguous. V was shortened by 3 bases and J by 4 bases, with 9 bases between the two germline ends. Germline V gene sequence: CDR1 LNHDA, CDR2 SQIVND (reference sequence). The CDR3 spans 13 residues. CDR3 sequence reads: CASSISDGTEAFF. The DNA for the CDR3 is TGTGCCAGTAGTATCTCTGACGGCACTGAAGCTTTCTTT.

This chain joins TRBV7-2 and TRBJ1-2; D gene ambiguous. This CDR3 comprises 12 residues. The germline V and J ends were trimmed by 5 bases and 3 bases, with 7 bases remaining between them. Germline values: CDR1 SGHTA, CDR2 FQGNSA. The CDR3 nucleotides are TGTGCCAGCAGCCAGGAATACTATGGCTACACCTTC. Protein sequence: CASSQEYYGYTF.

This clone was counted only a few times. Other DNA sequences in this specimen translate into the identical CDR3. The chain is built from TRBV7-3 and TRBJ1-1, with D unresolved. There are 14 residues in the CDR3. Per germline, CDR1 SGHTA and CDR2 FQGTGA. V lost 0 bases to trimming and J lost 1 base, with 6 bases between them. The CDR3 bases are TGTGCCAGCAGCTTAACAGGGCAGAACACTGAAGCTTTCTTT. Protein: CASSLTGQNTEAFF.

The V and J genes are TRBV5-1 and TRBJ1-3; 8 bases are shared with TRBD1. The V gene end was trimmed by 4 bases and the J gene end by 4 bases; junction bases not matched to a gene: 10. The germline V gene has CDR1 SGHRS and CDR2 YFSETQ. The CDR3 runs to 16 residues. CDR3 residues: CASSAGQGLSGNTIYF. The CDR3, as DNA: TGCGCCAGCAGCGCAGGACAGGGACTTTCCGGAAACACCATATATTTT.

The chain employs TRBV29-1 and TRBJ2-1, with TRBD1 matching 9 bases. Germline CDR1 and CDR2: SQVTM and ANQGSEA. Trimming removed 5 bases from V and 4 bases from J; junction bases left unmatched: 9. The length of the CDR3 is 15 residues. CDR3 nucleotide sequence: TGCAGCGTTACCAACAGGGGGCGTAAGTACAATGAGCAGTTCTTC. This encodes CSVTNRGRKYNEQFF.

The chain has TRBV18 and TRBJ1-5; 10 bases match TRBD1. The CDR3 runs 14 residues. V dropped 3 bases and J dropped 6; count of bases not matched to a gene: 2. CDR1 is KGHSH and CDR2 is LQKENI in the germline V gene. Written as DNA, the CDR3 is TGTGCCAGCTCACCCGGGACAGGGGTTCAGCCCCAGCATTTT. Its protein product is CASSPGTGVQPQHF. Full variable domain (rest looked up from reference TRBV18 and TRBJ1-5): NAGVMQNPRHLVRRRGQEARLRCSPMKGHSHVYWYRQLPEEGLKFMVYLQKENIIDESGMPKERFSAEFPKEGPSILRIQQVVRGDSAAYFCASSPGTGVQPQHFGDGTRLSIL.

This clone was seen only a few times. This chain's CDR3 is CASSARDNDGYTF. DNA for the CDR3: TGTGCCAGCAGCGCACGGGACAACGATGGCTACACCTTC. The V and J genes are TRBV7-8 and TRBJ1-2; maybe TRBD1 (6 bases). Trimming pared 5 bases from V and 6 bases from J, leaving 13 bases between. Germline CDR1 reads SGHVS; CDR2 reads FQNEAQ. The CDR3 contains 13 residues.

This clone occurred a few times. The chain carries TRBV7-9 and TRBJ1-1, with 8 bases fitting TRBD1. The CDR3 has 14 amino acids. Germline V lookup: CDR1 SEHNR, CDR2 FQNEAQ (reference sequence). With 10 bases clipped from V and 4 bases from J, the junction kept 11 bases outside the gene matches. The CDR3 DNA reads as TGTGCCATCAAGCAGGGGGCGATTGTCACTGAAGCTTTCTTT. It translates to CAIKQGAIVTEAFF.

The chain carries TRBV6-5 and TRBJ2-1; 9 bases align to TRBD2. Germline CDR1 MNHEY, CDR2 SVGAGI. The V gene end was trimmed by 3 bases and the J gene end by 2 bases; junction bases not matched to a gene: 2. This CDR3 contains 15 residues. CDR3 region: CASSYRGRAYNEQFF. The CDR3 DNA sequence: TGTGCCAGCAGTTATCGCGGGAGGGCCTACAATGAGCAGTTCTTC.

The genes are TRBV18 and TRBJ2-3, with 8 bases that match TRBD2. Trimming at V came to 3 bases and at J to 2 bases, leaving 10 bases not matched to a gene. The CDR3 is 17 residues long. Germline V CDR1 and CDR2: KGHSH, LQKENI. Here the CDR3 reads CASSPAVLAEDTDTQYF. The CDR3 region has the DNA TGTGCCAGCTCACCCGCTGTACTAGCGGAGGACACAGATACGCAGTATTTT.

CDR3 sequence reads: CASSRRQGDLYEQYF. CDR3 coding DNA: TGTGCCAGCAGCCGCAGACAGGGGGATCTCTACGAGCAGTACTTC. The chain recombines TRBV4-2 with TRBJ2-7; 9 nucleotides line up with TRBD1. The CDR3 has 15 amino acids. Trimming took 4 bases from V and 3 from J; bases not matched to a gene: 7. In germline, CDR1 is LGHNA, CDR2 YNFKEQ.

This clone was seen a handful of times. The V call is TRBV29-1, the J call TRBJ1-5; D gene ambiguous. Germline-derived CDR1 and CDR2 are SQVTM and ANQGSEA. The CDR3 is made up of 15 amino acids. V lost 6 bases and J lost 0, with 15 bases in between. The CDR3 sequence is CSVGDGFNSNQPQHF. The CDR3 coding sequence is TGCAGCGTAGGCGACGGATTCAATAGCAATCAGCCCCAGCATTTT.

A few counts support this clone. This chain uses TRBV15 with TRBJ1-1, with a possible D match to TRBD1 (6 bases). The CDR3 runs to 16 residues. Trimming pared 3 bases from V and 2 bases from J, leaving 16 bases between. Germline V gene sequence: CDR1 LNHNV, CDR2 YYDKDF (reference sequence). The CDR3 reads CATSSPGQKVNTEAFF. CDR3 DNA: TGTGCCACCAGCAGTCCTGGACAGAAGGTAAACACTGAAGCTTTCTTT.